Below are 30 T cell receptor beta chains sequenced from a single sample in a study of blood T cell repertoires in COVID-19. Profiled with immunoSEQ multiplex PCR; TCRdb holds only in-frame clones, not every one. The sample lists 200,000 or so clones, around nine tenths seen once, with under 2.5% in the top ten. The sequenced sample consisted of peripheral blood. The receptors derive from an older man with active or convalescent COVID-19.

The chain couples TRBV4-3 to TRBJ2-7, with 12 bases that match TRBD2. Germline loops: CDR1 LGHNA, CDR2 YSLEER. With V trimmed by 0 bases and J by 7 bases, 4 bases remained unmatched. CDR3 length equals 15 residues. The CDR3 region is CASSQDGLAGGEQYF. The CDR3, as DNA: TGCGCCAGCAGCCAAGATGGGCTAGCGGGAGGGGAGCAGTACTTC.

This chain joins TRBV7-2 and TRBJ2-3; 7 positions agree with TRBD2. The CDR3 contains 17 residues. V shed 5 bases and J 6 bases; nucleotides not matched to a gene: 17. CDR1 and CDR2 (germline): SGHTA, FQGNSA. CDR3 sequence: CASSLVASGNAGDTQYF. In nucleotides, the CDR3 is TGTGCCAGCAGCCTAGTCGCTAGCGGAAACGCAGGGGATACGCAGTATTTT. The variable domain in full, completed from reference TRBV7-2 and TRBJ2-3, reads GAGVSQSPSNKVTEKGKDVELRCDPISGHTALYWYRQSLGQGLEFLIYFQGNSAPDKSGLPSDRFSAERTGGSVSTLTIQRTQQEDSAVYLCASSLVASGNAGDTQYFGPGTRLTVL.

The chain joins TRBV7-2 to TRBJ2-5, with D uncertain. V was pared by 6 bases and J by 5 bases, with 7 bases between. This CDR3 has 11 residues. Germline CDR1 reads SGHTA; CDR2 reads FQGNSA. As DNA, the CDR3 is TGTGCCAGCAGTCTCTCGGAGACCCAGTACTTC. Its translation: CASSLSETQYF. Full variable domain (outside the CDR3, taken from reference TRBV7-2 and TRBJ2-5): GAGVSQSPSNKVTEKGKDVELRCDPISGHTALYWYRQSLGQGLEFLIYFQGNSAPDKSGLPSDRFSAERTGGSVSTLTIQRTQQEDSAVYLCASSLSETQYFGPGTRLLVL.

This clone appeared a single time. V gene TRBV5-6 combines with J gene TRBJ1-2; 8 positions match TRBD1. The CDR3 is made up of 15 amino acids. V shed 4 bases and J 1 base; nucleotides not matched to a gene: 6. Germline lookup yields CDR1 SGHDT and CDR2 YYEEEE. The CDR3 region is CASSPGDRINYGYTF. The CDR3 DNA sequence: TGTGCCAGCAGCCCTGGGGACAGGATTAACTATGGCTACACCTTC.

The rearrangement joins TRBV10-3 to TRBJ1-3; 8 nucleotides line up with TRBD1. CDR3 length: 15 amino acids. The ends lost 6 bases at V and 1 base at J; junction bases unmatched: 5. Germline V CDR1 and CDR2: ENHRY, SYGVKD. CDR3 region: CAISGDRHSGNTIYF. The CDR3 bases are TGTGCCATCAGCGGGGACAGGCATTCTGGAAACACCATATATTTT.

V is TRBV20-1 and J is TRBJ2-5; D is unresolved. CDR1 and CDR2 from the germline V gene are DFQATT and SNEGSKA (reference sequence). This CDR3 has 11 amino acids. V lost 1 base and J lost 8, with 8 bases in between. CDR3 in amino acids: CSARGSLTQYF. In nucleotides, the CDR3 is TGCAGTGCTAGAGGGAGTTTAACCCAGTACTTC.

The CDR3 nucleotides are TGTGCCAGCAGTAGTAGCGGTTCTAGGAATGAGCAGTTCTTC. It specifies CASSSSGSRNEQFF. This sequence joins TRBV25-1 and TRBJ2-1, with a possible D match to TRBD2 (6 bases). This CDR3 contains 14 residues. The V gene lost 5 bases and the J gene lost 7 bases, with 15 bases spanning the gap. Germline lookup yields CDR1 MGHDK and CDR2 SYGVNS.

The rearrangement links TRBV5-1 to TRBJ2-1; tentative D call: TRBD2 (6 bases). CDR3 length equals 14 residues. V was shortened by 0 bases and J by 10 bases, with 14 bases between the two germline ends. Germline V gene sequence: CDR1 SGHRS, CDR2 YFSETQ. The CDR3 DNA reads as TGCGCCAGCAGCTTGGCCGGGGGTTTGAGAGAGCAGTTCTTC. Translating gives CASSLAGGLREQFF.

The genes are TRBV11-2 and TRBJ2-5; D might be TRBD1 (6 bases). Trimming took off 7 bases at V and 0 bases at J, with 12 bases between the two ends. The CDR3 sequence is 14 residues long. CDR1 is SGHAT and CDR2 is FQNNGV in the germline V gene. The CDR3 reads CASTQDRYQETQYF. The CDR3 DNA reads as TGTGCCAGCACCCAAGACAGGTACCAAGAGACCCAGTACTTC.

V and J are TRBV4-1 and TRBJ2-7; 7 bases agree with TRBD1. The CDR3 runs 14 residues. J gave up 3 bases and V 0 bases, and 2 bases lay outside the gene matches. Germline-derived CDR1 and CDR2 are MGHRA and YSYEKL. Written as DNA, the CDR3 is TGCGCCAGCAGCCAAGAGAGGGGGCTCTACGAGCAGTACTTC. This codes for CASSQERGLYEQYF.

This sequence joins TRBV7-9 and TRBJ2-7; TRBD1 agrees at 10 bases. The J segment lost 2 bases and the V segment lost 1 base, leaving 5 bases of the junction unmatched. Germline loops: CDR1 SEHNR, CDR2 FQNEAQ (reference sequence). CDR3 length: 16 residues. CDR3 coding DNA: TGTGCCAGCAGCTTAGTGGGGACAGGGGATCCCTACGAGCAGTACTTC. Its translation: CASSLVGTGDPYEQYF.

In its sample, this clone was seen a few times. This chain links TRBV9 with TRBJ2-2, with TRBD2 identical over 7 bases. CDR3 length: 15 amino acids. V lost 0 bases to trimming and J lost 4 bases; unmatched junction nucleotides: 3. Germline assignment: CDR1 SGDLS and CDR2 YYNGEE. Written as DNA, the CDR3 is TGTGCCAGCAGCGTAGTGGGCGGGAGCACCGGGGAGCTGTTTTTT. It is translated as CASSVVGGSTGELFF. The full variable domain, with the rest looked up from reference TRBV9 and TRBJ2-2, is DSGVTQTPKHLITATGQRVTLRCSPRSGDLSVYWYQQSLDQGLQFLIQYYNGEERAKGNILERFSAQQFPDLHSELNLSSLELGDSALYFCASSVVGGSTGELFFGEGSRLTVL.

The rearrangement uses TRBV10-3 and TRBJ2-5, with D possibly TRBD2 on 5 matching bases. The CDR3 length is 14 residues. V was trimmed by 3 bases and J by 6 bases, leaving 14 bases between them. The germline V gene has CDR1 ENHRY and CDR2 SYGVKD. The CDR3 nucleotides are TGTGCCATCAGTGAAGTCGGGGTTCTGAAGACCCAGTACTTC. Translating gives CAISEVGVLKTQYF.

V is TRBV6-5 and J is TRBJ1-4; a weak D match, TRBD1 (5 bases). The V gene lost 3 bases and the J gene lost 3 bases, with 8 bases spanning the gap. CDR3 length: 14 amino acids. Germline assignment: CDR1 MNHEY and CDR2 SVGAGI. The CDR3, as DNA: TGTGCCAGCAGTTATGGGGGGGCTAATGAAAAACTGTTTTTT. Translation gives CASSYGGANEKLFF.

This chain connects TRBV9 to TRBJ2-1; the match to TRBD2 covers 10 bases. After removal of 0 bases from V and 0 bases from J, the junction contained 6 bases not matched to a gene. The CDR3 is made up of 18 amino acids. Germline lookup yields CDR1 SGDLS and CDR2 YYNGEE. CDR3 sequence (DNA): TGTGCCAGCAGCGTAGTCCCACTAGCGGGGCTCTCCTACAATGAGCAGTTCTTC. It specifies CASSVVPLAGLSYNEQFF.

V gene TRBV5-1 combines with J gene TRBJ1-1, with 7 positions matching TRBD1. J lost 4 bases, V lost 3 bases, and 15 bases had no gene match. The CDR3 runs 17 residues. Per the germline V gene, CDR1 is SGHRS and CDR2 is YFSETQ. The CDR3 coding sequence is TGCGCCAGCAGCTCAAGACAGGGATTAGGTCGTGGCACTGAAGCTTTCTTT. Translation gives CASSSRQGLGRGTEAFF.

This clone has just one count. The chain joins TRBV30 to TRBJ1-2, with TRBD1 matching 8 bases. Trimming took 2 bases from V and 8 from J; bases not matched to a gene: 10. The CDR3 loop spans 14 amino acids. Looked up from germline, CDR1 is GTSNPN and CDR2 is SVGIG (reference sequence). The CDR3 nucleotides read TGTGCCTGGAGTCGAAGAGGACAGGGAGGCGGCTACACCTTC. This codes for CAWSRRGQGGGYTF.

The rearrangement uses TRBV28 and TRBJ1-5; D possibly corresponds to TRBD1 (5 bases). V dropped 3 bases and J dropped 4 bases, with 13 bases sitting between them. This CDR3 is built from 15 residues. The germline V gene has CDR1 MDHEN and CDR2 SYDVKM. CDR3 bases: TGTGCCAGCAGTTTTAGGCAGGGAATGAATCAGCCCCAGCATTTT. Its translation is CASSFRQGMNQPQHF.

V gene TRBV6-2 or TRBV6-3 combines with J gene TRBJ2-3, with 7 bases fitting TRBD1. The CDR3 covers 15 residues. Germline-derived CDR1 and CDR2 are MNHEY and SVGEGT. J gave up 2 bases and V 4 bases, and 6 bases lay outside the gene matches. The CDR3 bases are TGTGCCAGCAGTTTGACAGGGACCCTCACAGATACGCAGTATTTT. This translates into CASSLTGTLTDTQYF.

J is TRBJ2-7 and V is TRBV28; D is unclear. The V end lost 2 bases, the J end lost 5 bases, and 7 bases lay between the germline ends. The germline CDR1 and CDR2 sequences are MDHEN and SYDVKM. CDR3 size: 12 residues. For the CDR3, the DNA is TGTGCCAGCAGTTTACGGGTTAACGAGCAGTACTTC. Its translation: CASSLRVNEQYF.

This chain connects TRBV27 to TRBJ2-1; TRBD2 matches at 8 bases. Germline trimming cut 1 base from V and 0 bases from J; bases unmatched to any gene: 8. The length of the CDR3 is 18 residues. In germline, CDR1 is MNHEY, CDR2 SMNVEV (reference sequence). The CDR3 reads CASSLFSGIGPSYNEQFF. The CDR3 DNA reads TGTGCCAGCAGTTTATTTAGCGGGATAGGCCCCTCCTACAATGAGCAGTTCTTC.

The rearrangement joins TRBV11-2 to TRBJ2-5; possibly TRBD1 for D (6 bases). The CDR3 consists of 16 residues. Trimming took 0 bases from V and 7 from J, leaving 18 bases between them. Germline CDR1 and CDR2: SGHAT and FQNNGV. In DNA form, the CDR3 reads TGTGCCAGCAGCTTAGAGGGGGCCAGTCCTTCGGGGACCCAGTACTTC. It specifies CASSLEGASPSGTQYF.

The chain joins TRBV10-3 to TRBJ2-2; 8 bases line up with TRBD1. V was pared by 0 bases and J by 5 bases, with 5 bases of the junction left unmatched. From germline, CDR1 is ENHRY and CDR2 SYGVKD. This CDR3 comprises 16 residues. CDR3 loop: CAISESRGQGTGELFF. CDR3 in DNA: TGTGCCATCAGTGAGTCGCGTGGACAGGGAACCGGGGAGCTGTTTTTT.

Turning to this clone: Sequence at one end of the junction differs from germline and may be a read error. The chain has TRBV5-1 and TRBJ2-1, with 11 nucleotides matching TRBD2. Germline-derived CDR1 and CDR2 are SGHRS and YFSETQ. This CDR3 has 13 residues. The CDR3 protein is CASSEELAGGPLF. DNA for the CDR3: TGCGCCAGCAGCGAAGAATTAGCGGGGGGGCCTCTCTTC.

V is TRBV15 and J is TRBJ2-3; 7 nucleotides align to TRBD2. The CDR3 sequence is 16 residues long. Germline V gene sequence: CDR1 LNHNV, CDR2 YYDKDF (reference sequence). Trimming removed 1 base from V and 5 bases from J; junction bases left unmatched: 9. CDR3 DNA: TGTGCCACCAGCAGAGGGACCGGGACTATCCTAGATACGCAGTATTTT. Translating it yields CATSRGTGTILDTQYF.

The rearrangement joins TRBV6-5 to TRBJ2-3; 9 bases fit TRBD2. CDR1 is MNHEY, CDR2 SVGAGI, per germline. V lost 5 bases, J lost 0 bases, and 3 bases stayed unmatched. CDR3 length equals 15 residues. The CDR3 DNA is TGTGCCAGCAGTCGCGGGGGGGCTAGCACAGATACGCAGTATTTT. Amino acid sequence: CASSRGGASTDTQYF.

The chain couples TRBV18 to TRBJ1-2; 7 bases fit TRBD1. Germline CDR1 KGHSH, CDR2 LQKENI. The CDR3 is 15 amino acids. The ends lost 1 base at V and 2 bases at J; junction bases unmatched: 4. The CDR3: CASSPQGAINYGYTF. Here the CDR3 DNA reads TGTGCCAGCTCACCACAGGGGGCCATAAACTATGGCTACACCTTC.

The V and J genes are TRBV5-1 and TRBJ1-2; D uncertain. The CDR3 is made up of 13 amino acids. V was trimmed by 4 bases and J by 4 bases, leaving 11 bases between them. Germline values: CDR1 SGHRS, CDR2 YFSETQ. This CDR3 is CASSPTAAYGYTF. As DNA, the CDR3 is TGCGCCAGCAGCCCTACAGCAGCCTATGGCTACACCTTC.

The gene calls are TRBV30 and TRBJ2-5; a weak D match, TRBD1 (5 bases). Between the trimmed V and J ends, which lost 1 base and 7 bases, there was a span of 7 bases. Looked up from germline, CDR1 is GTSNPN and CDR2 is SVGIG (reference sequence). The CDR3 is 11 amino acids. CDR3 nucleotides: TGTGCCTGGAGTGAGGGGTGGACCCAGTACTTC. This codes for CAWSEGWTQYF.

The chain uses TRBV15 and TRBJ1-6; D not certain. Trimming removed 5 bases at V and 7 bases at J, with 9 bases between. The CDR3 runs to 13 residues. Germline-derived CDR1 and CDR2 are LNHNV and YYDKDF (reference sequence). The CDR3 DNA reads TGTGCCACCAGCGGCCCATCCAATTCACCCCTCCACTTT. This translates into CATSGPSNSPLHF.